The rows below give T cell receptor beta chains drawn from one sample of a study of shared clonotypes between healthy human individuals. The method was immunoSEQ multiplex PCR; TCRdb's version includes in-frame clones alone and lacks a portion of them. The table includes roughly 2,500,000 clones, 93% detected once. The sequenced sample was naive CD4+ T cells from PBMCs. These receptors were obtained from a man between 18 and 35 years old in good health. Some clones in this sample may be carry-over from other donors' samples. Each CDR3 is given with its conserved first and last residue. The D gene is left open where the match is weak. Clone size is given for some rows only: seen once, a few or many times, or a class if the clone is expanded.

D | J | size | V | CDR3 | DNA
NA | TRBJ1-2 | once | TRBV28 | CASSSFGAYTF | TGTGCCAGCAGCTCCTTCGGCGCCTACACCTTC
NA | TRBJ1-1 | NA | TRBV7-3 | CASSLIAGISEAFF | TGTGCCAGCAGCTTAATTGCAGGGATATCAGAAGCTTTCTTT
TRBD1 | TRBJ2-3 | NA | TRBV6-5 | CASARDRRTDTQYF | TGTGCCAGCGCCCGGGACAGACGCACAGATACGCAGTATTTT
NA | TRBJ1-2 | NA | TRBV6-5 | CASSYSGDYGYTF | TGTGCCAGCAGTTACTCTGGGGATTATGGCTACACCTTC
TRBD2 | TRBJ2-7 | NA | TRBV18 | CASSPPSGRASEQYF | TGTGCCAGCTCACCACCTAGCGGGAGGGCCAGTGAGCAGTATTTC
TRBD1 | TRBJ1-4 | NA | TRBV19 | CASSSGTGILRKAEKLFF | TGTGCCAGTAGTTCCGGGACAGGGATACTTCGGAAGGCTGAAAAACTGTTTTTT
NA | TRBJ2-3 | NA | TRBV7-2 | CASTLREDTQYF | TGTGCCAGCACCCTGCGGGAAGATACGCAGTATTTT
NA | TRBJ2-7 | NA | TRBV5-1 | CASSPVPTLSYEQYF | TGCGCCAGCAGCCCGGTCCCGACCCTATCCTACGAGCAGTACTTC
NA | TRBJ1-1 | NA | TRBV18 | CATAQMGENTEAFF | TGTGCCACCGCCCAAATGGGGGAGAACACTGAAGCTTTCTTT
NA | TRBJ1-1 | few | TRBV2 | CATHGDSGGEAFF | TGTGCCACCCATGGGGATTCGGGGGGTGAAGCTTTCTTT
NA | TRBJ2-5 | NA | TRBV30 | CAWSQPAQETQYF | TGTGCCTGGAGCCAACCTGCCCAAGAGACCCAGTACTTC
NA | TRBJ1-1 | once | TRBV28 | CASRRLERINTEAFF | TGTGCCAGCAGACGACTAGAAAGGATTAACACTGAAGCTTTCTTT
NA | TRBJ2-1 | once | TRBV6-4 | CASSPTQGRGNEQFF | TGTGCCAGCAGCCCAACCCAGGGGCGAGGCAATGAGCAGTTCTTC
NA | TRBJ1-5 | NA | TRBV28 | CASRQDNQPQHF | TGTGCCAGCCGACAGGACAATCAGCCCCAGCATTTT
TRBD1 | TRBJ2-1 | NA | TRBV6-1 | CASVGDRGRDEQFF | TGTGCCAGCGTGGGGGACAGGGGGAGGGATGAGCAGTTCTTC
TRBD1 | TRBJ2-1 | NA | TRBV18 | CASSRDRVDEQFF | TGTGCCAGCTCACGGGACAGGGTGGACGAGCAGTTCTTC
NA | TRBJ1-1 | once | TRBV19 | CASRGPGRGGEAFF | TGTGCCAGTAGGGGCCCGGGCCGGGGAGGTGAAGCTTTCTTT
TRBD1 | TRBJ1-1 | NA | TRBV14 | CASSQRTGQGATEAFF | TGTGCCAGCAGCCAACGAACGGGACAGGGGGCCACTGAAGCTTTCTTT
NA | TRBJ2-7 | NA | TRBV5-1 | CASSLGQGSPSYEQYF | TGCGCCAGCAGCTTGGGGCAGGGTTCCCCATCCTACGAGCAGTACTTC
NA | TRBJ1-3 | NA | TRBV2 | CATRWGPGNTIYF | TGTGCCACCCGGTGGGGGCCTGGAAACACCATATATTTT
NA | TRBJ1-2 | NA | TRBV28 | CASNPGYGYTF | TGTGCCAGCAATCCGGGGTATGGCTACACCTTC
TRBD2 | TRBJ2-7 | NA | TRBV6-5 | CASASAGGYEQYF | TGTGCCAGTGCTTCAGCGGGAGGCTACGAGCAGTACTTC
NA | TRBJ2-3 | NA | TRBV19 | CASSIVQGFFTDTQYF | TGTGCCAGTAGTATAGTGCAGGGTTTCTTCACAGATACGCAGTATTTT
NA | TRBJ2-3 | NA | TRBV5-4 | CVSQPGGGFRTDTQYF | TGTGTATCTCAACCGGGGGGCGGGTTCCGCACAGATACGCAGTATTTT
TRBD1 | TRBJ2-3 | NA | TRBV5-4 | CASSFPQGARELDTQYF | TGTGCCAGCAGCTTTCCCCAGGGGGCCCGCGAGTTGGATACGCAGTATTTT
TRBD1 | TRBJ1-1 | NA | TRBV7-9 | CASSHRGVGSTEAFF | TGTGCCAGCAGCCACAGGGGGGTTGGGTCCACTGAAGCTTTCTTT
NA | TRBJ2-7 | NA | TRBV6-5 | CASRSPGQHSYEQYF | TGTGCCAGCAGGTCTCCGGGACAACACTCCTACGAGCAGTACTTC
NA | TRBJ2-7 | NA | TRBV21-1 | CASSKGLGLHYEQYF | TGTGCCAGCAGCAAGGGTCTTGGTCTCCACTACGAGCAGTACTTC
NA | TRBJ2-7 | NA | TRBV4-1 | CASSQDRGFNEQYF | TGCGCCAGCAGCCAAGATCGGGGGTTCAACGAGCAGTACTTC
NA | TRBJ2-7 | once | TRBV19 | CRLVKGQYF | TGTCGCCTCGTGAAGGGGCAGTACTTC
NA | TRBJ1-2 | NA | TRBV28 | CASSLSEDIYGYTF | TGTGCCAGCAGTTTATCAGAAGACATCTATGGCTACACCTTC
NA | TRBJ2-1 | NA | TRBV2 | CASKIGRNEQFF | TGTGCCAGCAAAATAGGGAGGAATGAGCAGTTCTTC
TRBD1 | TRBJ1-4 | NA | TRBV27 | CASSPYSDRVWEKLFF | TGTGCCAGCAGTCCCTACTCGGACAGGGTTTGGGAAAAACTGTTTTTT
TRBD2 | TRBJ2-7 | NA | TRBV28 | CATLAGNREQYF | TGTGCCACTCTAGCGGGAAATCGCGAGCAGTACTTC
NA | TRBJ2-3 | NA | TRBV9 | CASSPGPVHDTQYF | TGTGCCAGCAGCCCCGGGCCCGTGCATGATACGCAGTATTTT
NA | TRBJ1-1 | NA | TRBV30 | CAWSYRRDTEAFF | TGTGCCTGGAGCTACAGGCGGGACACTGAAGCTTTCTTT
NA | TRBJ1-5 | NA | TRBV6-5 | CASSPRTERQPQHF | TGTGCCAGCAGCCCCCGGACGGAGAGACAGCCCCAGCATTTT
TRBD2 | TRBJ2-3 | NA | TRBV28 | CASSRPGLATDTQYF | TGTGCCAGCAGCCGCCCGGGACTAGCAACAGATACGCAGTATTTT
NA | TRBJ2-7 | NA | TRBV4-3 | CASSQAGDRAYEQYF | TGCGCCAGCAGCCAAGCCGGGGACCGCGCCTACGAGCAGTACTTC
TRBD1 | TRBJ1-2 | NA | TRBV4-3 | CASSQGDRAYGYTF | TGCGCCAGCAGCCAAGGAGACAGGGCCTATGGCTACACCTTC
TRBD2 | TRBJ2-3 | once | TRBV7-3 | CASSLTGGLAGGPAHTQYF | TGTGCCAGCAGCTTAACGGGGGGTCTTGCGGGAGGCCCCGCCCATACGCAGTATTTT
TRBD2 | TRBJ2-1 | once | TRBV6-1 | CASERLAEHYNEQFF | TGTGCCAGCGAAAGACTAGCGGAGCACTACAATGAGCAGTTCTTC
TRBD1 | TRBJ2-1 | NA | TRBV29-1 | CSAEGGQGVDEQFF | TGCAGCGCCGAAGGGGGCCAGGGTGTCGATGAGCAGTTCTTC
NA | TRBJ2-7 | NA | TRBV6-1 | CASSPRKGSYEQYF | TGTGCCAGCAGCCCAAGGAAGGGGAGCTACGAGCAGTACTTC
NA | TRBJ1-1 | NA | TRBV2 | CASSVKQMNTEAFF | TGTGCCAGCAGTGTAAAACAGATGAACACTGAAGCTTTCTTT
TRBD2 | TRBJ2-5 | NA | TRBV7-9 | CASSYPSGTHHIQETQYF | TGTGCCAGCAGCTACCCTAGCGGAACACATCATATACAAGAGACCCAGTACTTC
TRBD1 | TRBJ2-6 | NA | TRBV7-8 | CASSLPDREVSGANVLTF | TGTGCCAGCAGCTTACCGGACAGGGAGGTGAGCGGGGCCAACGTCCTGACTTTC
TRBD1 | TRBJ2-3 | NA | TRBV28 | CASNSDRGQDTQYF | TGTGCCAGCAACTCGGACAGGGGGCAGGATACGCAGTATTTT
NA | TRBJ1-2 | once | TRBV5-6 | CASSPGRTTGYTF | TGTGCCAGCAGCCCGGGACGTACGACCGGCTACACCTTC
NA | TRBJ1-2 | NA | TRBV5-1 | CASSLTASANYGYTF | TGCGCCAGCAGCCTGACAGCGTCAGCTAACTATGGCTACACCTTC
NA | TRBJ2-7 | NA | TRBV5-1 | CASSVKGGSYEQYF | TGCGCCAGCAGTGTAAAGGGGGGATCCTACGAGCAGTACTTC
TRBD2 | TRBJ2-3 | NA | TRBV9 | CASSPLAGGTDTQYF | TGTGCCAGCAGCCCCCTAGCGGGAGGGACAGATACGCAGTATTTT
TRBD1 | TRBJ1-1 | NA | TRBV7-3 | CASSPQGDLNTEAFF | TGTGCCAGCAGCCCACAGGGGGATCTGAACACTGAAGCTTTCTTT
NA | TRBJ2-2 | NA | TRBV29-1 | CSVTPGINTGELFF | TGCAGCGTTACCCCGGGAATCAACACCGGGGAGCTGTTTTTT
NA | TRBJ1-3 | NA | TRBV18 | CASSSQGAGIQGNTIYF | TGTGCCAGCTCATCCCAAGGGGCAGGGATTCAAGGAAACACCATATATTTT
NA | TRBJ2-1 | NA | TRBV7-2 | CASSLAGPAYNEQFF | TGTGCCAGCAGCTTAGCCGGCCCCGCCTACAATGAGCAGTTCTTC
NA | TRBJ1-1 | few | TRBV28 | CASSSLGEESTEAFF | TGTGCCAGCAGTTCTCTGGGGGAGGAGAGCACTGAAGCTTTCTTT
TRBD2 | TRBJ2-3 | NA | TRBV5-6 | CASSRKGLAGEDTQYF | TGTGCCAGCAGCCGTAAGGGACTAGCGGGAGAGGATACGCAGTATTTT
NA | TRBJ1-4 | NA | TRBV18 | CASSLGLGEKLFF | TGTGCCAGCTCACTTGGCCTGGGCGAAAAACTGTTTTTT